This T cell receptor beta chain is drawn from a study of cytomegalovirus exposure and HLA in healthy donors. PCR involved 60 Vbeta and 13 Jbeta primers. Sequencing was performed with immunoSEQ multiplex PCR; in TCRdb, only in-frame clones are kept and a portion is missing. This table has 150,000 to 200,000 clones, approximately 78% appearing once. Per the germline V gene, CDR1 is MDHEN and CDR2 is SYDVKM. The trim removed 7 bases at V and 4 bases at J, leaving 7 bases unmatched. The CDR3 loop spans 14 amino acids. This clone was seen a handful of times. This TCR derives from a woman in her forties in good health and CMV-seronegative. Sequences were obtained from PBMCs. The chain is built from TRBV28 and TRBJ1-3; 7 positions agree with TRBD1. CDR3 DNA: TGTGCCAGCATCCCGGGGACAGCCGGAAACACCATATATTTT. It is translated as CASIPGTAGNTIYF.